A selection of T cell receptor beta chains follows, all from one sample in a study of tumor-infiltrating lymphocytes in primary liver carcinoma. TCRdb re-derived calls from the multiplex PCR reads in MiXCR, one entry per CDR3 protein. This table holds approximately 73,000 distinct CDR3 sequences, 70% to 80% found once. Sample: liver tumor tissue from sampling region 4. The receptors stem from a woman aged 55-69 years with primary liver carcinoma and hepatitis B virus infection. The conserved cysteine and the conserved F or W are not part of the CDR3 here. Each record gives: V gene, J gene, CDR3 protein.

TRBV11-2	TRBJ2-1	ASSTNNEQF
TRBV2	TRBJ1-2	ASSLEGRYGYT
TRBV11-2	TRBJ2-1	TSSLEGGENNEQS
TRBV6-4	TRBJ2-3	ANSDLAGSTDTQY
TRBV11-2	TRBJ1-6	ARSLHGSSYNSPLH
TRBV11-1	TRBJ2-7	ASNWGGTRIYEQY
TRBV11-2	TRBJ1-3	DSSLVRAGITGNTIY
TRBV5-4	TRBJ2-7	ASSTGTVLYKQY
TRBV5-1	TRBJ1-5	ASSLEGSQPLH
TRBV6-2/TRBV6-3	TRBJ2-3	AGGCADVVTQY
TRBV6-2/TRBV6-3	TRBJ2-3	ASSQGGASDTQY
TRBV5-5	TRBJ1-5	ASSFVSAGNQPQH
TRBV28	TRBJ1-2	ASSFVGSHGYT
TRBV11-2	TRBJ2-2	ASRTREDTGELF
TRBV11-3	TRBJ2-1	GSSAGGSSEQF
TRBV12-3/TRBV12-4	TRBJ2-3	ASSDIGPRRAYTQY
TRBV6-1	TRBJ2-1	AIIGLPVTQQF
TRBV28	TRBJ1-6	ASATLAGPVGPYNSPLH
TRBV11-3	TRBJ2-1	ASSLGRGRISYNEQF
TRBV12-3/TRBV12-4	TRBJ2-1	ASSLVQGRGNEQS
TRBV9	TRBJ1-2	ASSVDGAYGYT
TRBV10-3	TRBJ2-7	AISANHHEQY